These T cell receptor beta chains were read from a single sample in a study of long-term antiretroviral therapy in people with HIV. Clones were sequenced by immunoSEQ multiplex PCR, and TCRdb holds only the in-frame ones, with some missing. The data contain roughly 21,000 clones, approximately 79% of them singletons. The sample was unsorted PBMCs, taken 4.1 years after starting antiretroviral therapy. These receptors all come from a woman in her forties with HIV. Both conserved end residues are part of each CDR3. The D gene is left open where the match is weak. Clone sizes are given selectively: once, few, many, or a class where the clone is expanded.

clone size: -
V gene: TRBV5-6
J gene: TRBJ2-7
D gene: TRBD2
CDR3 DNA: TGTGCCAGCAGCTCGGGAGGCTACGAGCAGTACTTC
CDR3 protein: CASSSGGYEQYF

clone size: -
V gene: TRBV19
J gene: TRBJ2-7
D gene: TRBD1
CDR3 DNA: TGTGCCAGTAGCCAAACCACGGGACAGGGGCCCTACGAGCAGTACTTC
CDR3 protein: CASSQTTGQGPYEQYF

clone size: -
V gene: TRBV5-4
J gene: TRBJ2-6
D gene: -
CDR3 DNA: TGTGCCAGCAGCCTGCCTTTTGGGTCTGGGGCCAACGTCCTGACTTTC
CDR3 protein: CASSLPFGSGANVLTF

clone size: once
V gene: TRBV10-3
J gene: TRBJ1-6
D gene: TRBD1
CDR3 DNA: TGTGCCATCAGTGCAGCAGGGGGAGAGTATAATTCACCCCTCCACTTT
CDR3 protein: CAISAAGGEYNSPLHF

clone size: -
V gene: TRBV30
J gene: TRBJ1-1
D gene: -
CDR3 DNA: TGTGCCTGGAGTGTACAGCCTGAAGCTTTCTTT
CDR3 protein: CAWSVQPEAFF

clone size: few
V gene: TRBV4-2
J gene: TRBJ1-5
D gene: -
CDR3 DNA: TGTGCCAGCAGCCAAGATCTGGGAGGGAGTCGGCCCCAGCATTTT
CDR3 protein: CASSQDLGGSRPQHF

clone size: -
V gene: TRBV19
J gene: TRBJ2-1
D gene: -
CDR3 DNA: TGTGCCAGTAGTATCGGCTCTTACAATGAGCAGTTCTTC
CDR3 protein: CASSIGSYNEQFF

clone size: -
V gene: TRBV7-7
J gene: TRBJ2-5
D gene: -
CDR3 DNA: TGTGCCAGCAGCTTAGCCCCGGGAGAGTGGGAGACCCAGTACTTC
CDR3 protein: CASSLAPGEWETQYF

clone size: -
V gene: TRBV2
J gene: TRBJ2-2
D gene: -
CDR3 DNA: TGTGCCAGCAAAAAGGGGATGGCCGGGGAGCTGTTTTTT
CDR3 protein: CASKKGMAGELFF

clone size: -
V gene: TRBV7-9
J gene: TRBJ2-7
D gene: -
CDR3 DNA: TGTGCCAGCAGCTGGGCAGGTCCGGTGGGGGAGCAGTACTTC
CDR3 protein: CASSWAGPVGEQYF

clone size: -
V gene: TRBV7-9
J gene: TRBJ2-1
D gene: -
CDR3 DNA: TGTGCCAGCAGCTTAACGGGCTACAATGAGCAGTTCTTC
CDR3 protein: CASSLTGYNEQFF

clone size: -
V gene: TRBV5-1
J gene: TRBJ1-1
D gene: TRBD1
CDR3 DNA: TGCGCCAGCAGCGGTGGACAGGGGGGCTTGAACACTGAAGCTTTCTTT
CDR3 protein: CASSGGQGGLNTEAFF

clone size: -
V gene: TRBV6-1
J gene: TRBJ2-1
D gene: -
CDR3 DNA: TGTGCCAGCAGTGAAAACCCGGGACTCCTTTACAATGAGCAGTTCTTC
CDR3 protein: CASSENPGLLYNEQFF

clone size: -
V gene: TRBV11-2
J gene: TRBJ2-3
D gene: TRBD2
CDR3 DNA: TGTGCCAGCAGCTCCCAGGGAACTAGCGGGGGCAAATTCACAGATACGCAGTATTTT
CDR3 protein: CASSSQGTSGGKFTDTQYF

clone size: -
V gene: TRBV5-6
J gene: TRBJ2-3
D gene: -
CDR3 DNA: TGTGCCAGCAGCTTGACTAGCACAGATACGCAGTATTTT
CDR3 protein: CASSLTSTDTQYF

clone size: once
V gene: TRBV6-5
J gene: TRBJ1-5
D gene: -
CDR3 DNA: TGTGCCAGCAGGGCGCAGGGCAATCAGCCCCAGCATTTT
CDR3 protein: CASRAQGNQPQHF

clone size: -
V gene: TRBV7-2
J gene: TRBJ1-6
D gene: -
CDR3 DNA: TGTGCCAGCAGCTTAAATGCCAATTCACCCCTCCACTTT
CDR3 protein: CASSLNANSPLHF

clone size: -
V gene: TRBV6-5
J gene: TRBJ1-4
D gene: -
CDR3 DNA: TGTGCCAGCAGTTATACTGCTTTGACTAATGAAAAACTGTTTTTT
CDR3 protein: CASSYTALTNEKLFF

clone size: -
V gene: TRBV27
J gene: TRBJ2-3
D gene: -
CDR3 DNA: TGTGCCAGCAGTTTCTGGGGGATTACATCTAGCACAGATACGCAGTATTTT
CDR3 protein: CASSFWGITSSTDTQYF

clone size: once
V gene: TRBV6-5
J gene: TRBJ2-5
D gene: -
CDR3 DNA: TGTGCCAGCAGTTACTCGAACAGGGATGAGACCCAGTACTTC
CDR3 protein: CASSYSNRDETQYF

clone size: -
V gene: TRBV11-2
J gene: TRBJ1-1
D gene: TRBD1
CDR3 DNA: TGTGCCAGCAGCCCAGGGGGGGCTAAGGCTGAAGCTTTCTTT
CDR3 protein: CASSPGGAKAEAFF

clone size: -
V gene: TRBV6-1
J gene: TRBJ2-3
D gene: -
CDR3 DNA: TGTGCCAGCAGTGAAGTACAGGGAATTCAGGAAACAGATACGCAGTATTTT
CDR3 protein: CASSEVQGIQETDTQYF

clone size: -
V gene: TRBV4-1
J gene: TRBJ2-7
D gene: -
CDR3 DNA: TGCGCCAGCAGCCAATTGTCCCAGGGCGCCTACGAGCAGTACTTC
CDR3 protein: CASSQLSQGAYEQYF

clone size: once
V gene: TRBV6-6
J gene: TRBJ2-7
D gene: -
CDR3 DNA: TGTGCCAGCAGTTTGGACCCCGAATACGAGCAGTACTTC
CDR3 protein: CASSLDPEYEQYF

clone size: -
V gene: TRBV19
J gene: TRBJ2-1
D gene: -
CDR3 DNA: TGTGCCAGTAGCACTTTCACGCATCGTGAGCAGTTCTTC
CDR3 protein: CASSTFTHREQFF

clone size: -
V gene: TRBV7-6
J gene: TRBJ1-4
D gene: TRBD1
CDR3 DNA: TGTGCCAGCAGCCAACAGGGGGGAAATGAAAAACTGTTTTTT
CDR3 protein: CASSQQGGNEKLFF

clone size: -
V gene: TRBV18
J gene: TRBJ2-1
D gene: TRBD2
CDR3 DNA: TGTGCCAGCTCACCAAGTCGGCTAGCGGGAGGTCCCTACAATGAGCAGTTCTTC
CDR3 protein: CASSPSRLAGGPYNEQFF

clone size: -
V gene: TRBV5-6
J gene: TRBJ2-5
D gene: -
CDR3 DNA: TGTGCCAGCAGCTCTTGGTCCGGGACCGCTCGGGAGACCCAGTACTTC
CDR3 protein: CASSSWSGTARETQYF

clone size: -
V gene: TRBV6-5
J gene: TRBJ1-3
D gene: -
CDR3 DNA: TGTGCCAGCAGCCCGGGACCGAACTCTGGAAACACCATATATTTT
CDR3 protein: CASSPGPNSGNTIYF

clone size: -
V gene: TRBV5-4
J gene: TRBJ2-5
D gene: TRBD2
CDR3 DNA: TGTGCCAGCAGCTTACCTCCTAGCGGGAAGGGGTCGGAGACCCAGTACTTC
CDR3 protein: CASSLPPSGKGSETQYF

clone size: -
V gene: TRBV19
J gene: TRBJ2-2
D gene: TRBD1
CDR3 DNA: TGTGCCAGTAGTATCCTCAGATCGACAGGGGGCACCGGGGAGCTGTTTTTT
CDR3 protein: CASSILRSTGGTGELFF

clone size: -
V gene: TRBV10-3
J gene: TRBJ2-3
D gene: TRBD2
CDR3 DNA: TGTGCCATCAGTGAGTCTCAGCTAGCGGGGGGTCACGAGGATACGCAGTATTTT
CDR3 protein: CAISESQLAGGHEDTQYF

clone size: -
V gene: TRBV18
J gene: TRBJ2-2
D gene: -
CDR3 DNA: TGTGCCAGCTCACCAGATCCCCCGAACACCGGGGAGCTGTTTTTT
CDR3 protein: CASSPDPPNTGELFF

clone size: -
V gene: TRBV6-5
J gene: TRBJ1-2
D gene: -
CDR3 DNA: TGTGCCAGCAGTCCCCGGCGGACAGCTAACTATGGCTACACCTTC
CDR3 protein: CASSPRRTANYGYTF

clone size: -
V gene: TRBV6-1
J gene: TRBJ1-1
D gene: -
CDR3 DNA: TGTGCCAGCAGTGAACGGGGAGGGAATACTGAAGCTTTCTTT
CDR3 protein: CASSERGGNTEAFF

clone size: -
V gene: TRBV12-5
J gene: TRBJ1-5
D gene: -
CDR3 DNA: TGTGCTAGTGGTTTGGGAGCCAGAGGGCAGCCCCAGCATTTT
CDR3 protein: CASGLGARGQPQHF

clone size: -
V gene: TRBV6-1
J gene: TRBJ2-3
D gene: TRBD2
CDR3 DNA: TGTGCCAGCAGACTACTAGCGGAGCAGTCAGATACGCAGTATTTT
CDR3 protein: CASRLLAEQSDTQYF

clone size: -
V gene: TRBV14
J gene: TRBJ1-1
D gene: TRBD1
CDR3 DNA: TGTGCCAGCAGCCCACAGGGGTGGACTGAAGCTTTCTTT
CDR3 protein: CASSPQGWTEAFF

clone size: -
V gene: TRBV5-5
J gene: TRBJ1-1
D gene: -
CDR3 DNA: TGTGCCAGCAGCTTGGCAGGGGCCGCCACTGAAGCTTTCTTT
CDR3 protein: CASSLAGAATEAFF

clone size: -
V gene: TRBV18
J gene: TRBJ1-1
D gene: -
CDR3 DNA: TGTGCCAGCTCAGCAATTCCCCAACAGGGGAACACTGAAGCTTTCTTT
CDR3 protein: CASSAIPQQGNTEAFF

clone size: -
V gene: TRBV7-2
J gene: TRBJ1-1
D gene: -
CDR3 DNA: TGTGCCAGCAGCTTAGCAGGGAACACTGAAGCTTTCTTT
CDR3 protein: CASSLAGNTEAFF

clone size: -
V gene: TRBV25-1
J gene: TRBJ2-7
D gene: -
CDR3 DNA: TGTGCCAGCAGTCGGTCCTACGAGCAGTACTTC
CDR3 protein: CASSRSYEQYF

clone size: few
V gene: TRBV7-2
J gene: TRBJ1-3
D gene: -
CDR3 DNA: TGTGCCAGCTCCGAAGCGCTCTCTGGAAACACCATATATTTT
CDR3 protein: CASSEALSGNTIYF

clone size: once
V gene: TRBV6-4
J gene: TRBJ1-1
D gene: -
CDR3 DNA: TGTGCCAGCCGGCCCGGGGGCGCGAACACTGAAGCTTTCTTT
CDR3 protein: CASRPGGANTEAFF

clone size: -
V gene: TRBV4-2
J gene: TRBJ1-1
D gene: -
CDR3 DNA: TGTGCCAGCAGCGCTACCCAGAACACTGAAGCTTTCTTT
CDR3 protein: CASSATQNTEAFF

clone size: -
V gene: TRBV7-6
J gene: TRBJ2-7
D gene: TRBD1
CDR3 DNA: TGTGCCAGCAGCTCGGACAGGGCGTCCTACGAGCAGTACTTC
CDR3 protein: CASSSDRASYEQYF

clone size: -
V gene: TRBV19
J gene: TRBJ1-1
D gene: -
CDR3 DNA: TGTGCCAGTAGTATATTAGGGACGGTGAACACTGAAGCTTTCTTT
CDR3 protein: CASSILGTVNTEAFF

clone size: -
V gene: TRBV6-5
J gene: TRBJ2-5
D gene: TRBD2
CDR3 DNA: TGTGCCAGCAAAAGAGCGGGGGAAGAGACCCAGTACTTC
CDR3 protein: CASKRAGEETQYF

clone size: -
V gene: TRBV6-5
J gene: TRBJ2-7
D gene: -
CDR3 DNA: TGTGCCAGCAGTTACACCAAGGTCACCTACGAGCAGTACTTC
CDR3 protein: CASSYTKVTYEQYF

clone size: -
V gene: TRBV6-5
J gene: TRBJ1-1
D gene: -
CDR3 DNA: TGTGCCAGCAGTCCGGGGAGGGCGAACACTGAAGCTTTCTTT
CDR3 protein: CASSPGRANTEAFF